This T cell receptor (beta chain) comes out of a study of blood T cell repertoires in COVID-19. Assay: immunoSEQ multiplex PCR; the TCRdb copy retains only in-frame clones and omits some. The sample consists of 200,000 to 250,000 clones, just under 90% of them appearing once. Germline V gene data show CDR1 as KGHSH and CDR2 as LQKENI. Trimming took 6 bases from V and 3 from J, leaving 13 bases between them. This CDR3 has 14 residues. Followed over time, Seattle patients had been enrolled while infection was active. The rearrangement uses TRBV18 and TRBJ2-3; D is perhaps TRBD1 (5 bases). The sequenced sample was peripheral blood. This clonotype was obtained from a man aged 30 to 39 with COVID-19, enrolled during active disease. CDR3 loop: CASSATPGTDTQYF. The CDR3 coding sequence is TGTGCCAGCTCCGCGACCCCAGGGACAGATACGCAGTATTTT.